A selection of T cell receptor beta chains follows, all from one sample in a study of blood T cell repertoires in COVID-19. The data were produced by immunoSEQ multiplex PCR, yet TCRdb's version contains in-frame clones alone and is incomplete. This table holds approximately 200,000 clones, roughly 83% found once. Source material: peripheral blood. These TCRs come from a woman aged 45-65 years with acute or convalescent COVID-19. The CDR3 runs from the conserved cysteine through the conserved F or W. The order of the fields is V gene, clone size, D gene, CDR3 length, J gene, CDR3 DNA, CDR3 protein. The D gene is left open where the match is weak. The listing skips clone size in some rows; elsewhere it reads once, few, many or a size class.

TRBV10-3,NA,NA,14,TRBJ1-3,TGTGCCATCAGTGAGGGCCACTCTGGAAACACCATATATTTT,CAISEGHSGNTIYF
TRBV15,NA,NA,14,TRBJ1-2,TGTGCCACCAGCAGACTAGGTGAAGGTTATGGCTACACCTTC,CATSRLGEGYGYTF
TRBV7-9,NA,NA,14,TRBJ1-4,TGTGCCAGCAGCGTGGACAAGGGAGGTGGAAAACTGTTTTTT,CASSVDKGGGKLFF
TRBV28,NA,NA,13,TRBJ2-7,TGTGCCAGCAGTTTTGCAGGGACCTACGAGCAGTACTTC,CASSFAGTYEQYF
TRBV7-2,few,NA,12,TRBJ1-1,TGTGCCAGCAGCTTTGGGGAGGGCCGGGCTTTCTTT,CASSFGEGRAFF
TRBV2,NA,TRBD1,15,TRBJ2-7,TGTGCCAGCAGTGGGACAGGGGAACCCTCATACGAGCAGTACTTC,CASSGTGEPSYEQYF
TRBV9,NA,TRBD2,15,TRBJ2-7,TGTGCCAGCAGCGTAGGTCCTAGCGGATACTACGAGCAGTACTTC,CASSVGPSGYYEQYF
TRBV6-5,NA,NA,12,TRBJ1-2,TGTGCCAGCAGTAATTTTCAGGCTGGCTACACCTTC,CASSNFQAGYTF
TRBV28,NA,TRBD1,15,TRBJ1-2,TGTGCCAGCATTTATCGAATGGGACAGGGTGGTACATACACCTTC,CASIYRMGQGGTYTF
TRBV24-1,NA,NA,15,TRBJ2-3,TGTGCCACCAGTGATCTGCGGCGGGGTTCAGATACGCAGTATTTT,CATSDLRRGSDTQYF
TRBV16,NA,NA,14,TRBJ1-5,TGTGCCAGCAGCCAATCTAGGACTCCCAGACACCAGCATTTT,CASSQSRTPRHQHF
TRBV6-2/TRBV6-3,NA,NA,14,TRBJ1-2,TGTGCCAGCAGCCCCGCCCGGGTTAACTATGGCTACACCTTC,CASSPARVNYGYTF
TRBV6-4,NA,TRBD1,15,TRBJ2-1,TGTGCCAGCAGTGGGGAGGAGACAGGGGGCAATGAGCAGTTCTTC,CASSGEETGGNEQFF
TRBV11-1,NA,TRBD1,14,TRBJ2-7,TGTGCCAGCAGCGACAGGGGTAGATCCTACGAGCAGTACTTC,CASSDRGRSYEQYF
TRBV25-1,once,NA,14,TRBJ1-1,TGTGCCAGCAGTGAATGGGGGGACGCCACTGAAGCTTTCTTT,CASSEWGDATEAFF
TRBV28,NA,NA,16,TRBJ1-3,TGTGCCAGCAGTTTGCCTTCTGCAGGCCCTGGAAACACCATATATTTT,CASSLPSAGPGNTIYF
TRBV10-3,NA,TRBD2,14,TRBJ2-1,TGTGCCACCCGTGTGGGACTAGGGGGGAATGAGCAGTTCTTC,CATRVGLGGNEQFF
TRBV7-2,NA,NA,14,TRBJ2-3,TGTGCCAGCAGCCGCGGGGGCTTTAGAAATACGCAGTATTTT,CASSRGGFRNTQYF
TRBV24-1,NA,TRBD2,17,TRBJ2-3,TGTGCCATCAGTGATGGTGCTAGCGGGAGGGGCACAGATACGCAGTATTTT,CAISDGASGRGTDTQYF
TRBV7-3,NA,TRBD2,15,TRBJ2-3,TGTGCCAGCAGCGTTAGCGGGGGGCCCCCAGATACGCAGTATTTT,CASSVSGGPPDTQYF
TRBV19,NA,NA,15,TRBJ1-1,TGTGCCAGTAGTATTTACCAACAGGGGAACACTGAAGCTTTCTTT,CASSIYQQGNTEAFF
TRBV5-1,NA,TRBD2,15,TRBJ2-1,TGCGCCAGCACCTCCGGCGGGGGGGCCATCAATGAGCAGTTCTTC,CASTSGGGAINEQFF
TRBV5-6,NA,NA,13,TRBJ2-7,TGTGCCAGCAGCTTAGGTACCCGGGACGAGCAGTACTTC,CASSLGTRDEQYF
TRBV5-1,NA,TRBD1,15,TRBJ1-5,TGCGCCAGCAGCTTGACGGGACAGAGCAATCAGCCCCAGCATTTT,CASSLTGQSNQPQHF
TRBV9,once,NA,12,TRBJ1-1,TGTGCCAGCAGCGTAGGGGGAGCTGAAGCTTTCTTT,CASSVGGAEAFF
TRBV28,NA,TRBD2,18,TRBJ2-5,TGTGCCAGCAGTTGGACAGGGAAGTCTAGCGGGAGTACAGAGACCCAGTACTTC,CASSWTGKSSGSTETQYF
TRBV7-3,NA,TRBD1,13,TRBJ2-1,TGTGCCAGCAGCTCACGACAGGGGAATGAGCAGTTCTTC,CASSSRQGNEQFF
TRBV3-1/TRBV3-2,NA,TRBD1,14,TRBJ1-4,TGTGCCAGCAGCTCCGGGACAGGGTTAGAAAAACTGTTTTTT,CASSSGTGLEKLFF
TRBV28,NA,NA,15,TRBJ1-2,TGTGCCAGCACCCAGACGGACAGCGGATGGCTAGGCTACACCTTC,CASTQTDSGWLGYTF
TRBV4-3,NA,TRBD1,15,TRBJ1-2,TGCGCCAGCAGCCAAGAGTCCGGGACAGGGAGGGGCTACACCTTC,CASSQESGTGRGYTF
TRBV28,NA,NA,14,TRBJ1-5,TGTGCCAGTATCCCGCAGGGTCGCAATCAGCCCCAGCATTTT,CASIPQGRNQPQHF
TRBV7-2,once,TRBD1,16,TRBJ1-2,TGTGCCAGCAACACCTCCCCGGACAGGACTCTCTATGGCTACACCTTC,CASNTSPDRTLYGYTF
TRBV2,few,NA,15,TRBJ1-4,TGTGCCAGCAGTGCCCAGGGTGGTGGTAATGAAAAACTGTTTTTT,CASSAQGGGNEKLFF
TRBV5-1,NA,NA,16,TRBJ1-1,TGCGCCAGCAGCTTTAAGTCGGGACATACGAACACTGAAGCTTTCTTT,CASSFKSGHTNTEAFF
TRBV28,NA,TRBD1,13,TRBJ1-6,TGCGTAACAGGGGGCAGTTATAATTCACCCCTCCACTTT,CVTGGSYNSPLHF
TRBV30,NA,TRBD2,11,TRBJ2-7,TGTGCCTGGGGGGAGGGGAGCGAGCAGTACTTC,CAWGEGSEQYF
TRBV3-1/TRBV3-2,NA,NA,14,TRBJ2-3,TGTGCCAGCAGCCGAGCTAGCGGCACAGATACGCAGTATTTT,CASSRASGTDTQYF
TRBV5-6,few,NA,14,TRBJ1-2,TGTGCCAGCAGCCCTCCGAGAGGTTCCCATGGCTACACCTTC,CASSPPRGSHGYTF
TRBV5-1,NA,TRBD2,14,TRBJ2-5,TGCGCCAGCAAAGAGGGGAGGGCCCGGGAGACCCAGTACTTC,CASKEGRARETQYF
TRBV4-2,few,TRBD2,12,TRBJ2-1,TGTGCCAGCAGCCCCCGGGAGGATGAGCAGTTCTTC,CASSPREDEQFF
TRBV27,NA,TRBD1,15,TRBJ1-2,TGTGCCAGCAGTTGGTACAGGGGGCGCAACTATGGCTACACCTTC,CASSWYRGRNYGYTF
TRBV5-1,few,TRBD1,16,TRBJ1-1,TGCGCCAGCAGCTTGGCCCCGGGACAGGAGAACACTGAAGCTTTCTTT,CASSLAPGQENTEAFF
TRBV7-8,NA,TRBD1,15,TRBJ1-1,TGTGCCAGCAGCTTAGCATTTCGGACAGGTTATGAAGCTTTCTTT,CASSLAFRTGYEAFF
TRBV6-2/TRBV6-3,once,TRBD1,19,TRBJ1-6,TGTGCCAGCAGTTACTCCTATGGCGCCAGAGACAGGGAAAATTCACCCCTCCACTTT,CASSYSYGARDRENSPLHF
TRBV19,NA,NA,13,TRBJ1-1,TGTGCCAGTAGTATCGGGGAGGGCACTGAAGCTTTCTTT,CASSIGEGTEAFF
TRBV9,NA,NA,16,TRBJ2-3,TGTGCCAGCAGCTTGAACCGACAGGAGCCTTCAGATACGCAGTATTTT,CASSLNRQEPSDTQYF
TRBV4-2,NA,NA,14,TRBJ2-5,TGTGCCAGCAGCCAAGGACTAGAACAAGAGACCCAGTACTTC,CASSQGLEQETQYF
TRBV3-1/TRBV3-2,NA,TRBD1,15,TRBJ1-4,TGTGCCAGCAGCGAAGACAGGGCTTCTAATGAAAAACTGTTTTTT,CASSEDRASNEKLFF
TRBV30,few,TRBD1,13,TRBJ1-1,TGTGCCTGGGGGGGACAGGGGGCCACTGAAGCTTTCTTT,CAWGGQGATEAFF
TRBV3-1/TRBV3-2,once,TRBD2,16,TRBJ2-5,TGTGCCAGCAGCCAACGAAGACTAGCGGGGAAAGAGACCCAGTACTTC,CASSQRRLAGKETQYF
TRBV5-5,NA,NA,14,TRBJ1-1,TGTGCCAGCAGCTTGGGAAACATGAACACTGAAGCTTTCTTT,CASSLGNMNTEAFF
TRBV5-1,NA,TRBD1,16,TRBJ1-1,TGCGCCAGCAGCTTGGAGGGACAGGGGAAACTTACTGAAGCTTTCTTT,CASSLEGQGKLTEAFF
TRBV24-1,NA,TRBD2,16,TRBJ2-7,TGTGCCACCAGTGACTCCGGACTAGCGGGAGGAGGGGAGCAGTACTTC,CATSDSGLAGGGEQYF
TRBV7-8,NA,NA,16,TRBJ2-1,TGTGCCAGCAGCTTACCCCCCGGGACTTCCTACAATGAGCAGTTCTTC,CASSLPPGTSYNEQFF
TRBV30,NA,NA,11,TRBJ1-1,TGTGCCGGGGCGGGGGGGGAAGAAGCTTTCTTT,CAGAGGEEAFF